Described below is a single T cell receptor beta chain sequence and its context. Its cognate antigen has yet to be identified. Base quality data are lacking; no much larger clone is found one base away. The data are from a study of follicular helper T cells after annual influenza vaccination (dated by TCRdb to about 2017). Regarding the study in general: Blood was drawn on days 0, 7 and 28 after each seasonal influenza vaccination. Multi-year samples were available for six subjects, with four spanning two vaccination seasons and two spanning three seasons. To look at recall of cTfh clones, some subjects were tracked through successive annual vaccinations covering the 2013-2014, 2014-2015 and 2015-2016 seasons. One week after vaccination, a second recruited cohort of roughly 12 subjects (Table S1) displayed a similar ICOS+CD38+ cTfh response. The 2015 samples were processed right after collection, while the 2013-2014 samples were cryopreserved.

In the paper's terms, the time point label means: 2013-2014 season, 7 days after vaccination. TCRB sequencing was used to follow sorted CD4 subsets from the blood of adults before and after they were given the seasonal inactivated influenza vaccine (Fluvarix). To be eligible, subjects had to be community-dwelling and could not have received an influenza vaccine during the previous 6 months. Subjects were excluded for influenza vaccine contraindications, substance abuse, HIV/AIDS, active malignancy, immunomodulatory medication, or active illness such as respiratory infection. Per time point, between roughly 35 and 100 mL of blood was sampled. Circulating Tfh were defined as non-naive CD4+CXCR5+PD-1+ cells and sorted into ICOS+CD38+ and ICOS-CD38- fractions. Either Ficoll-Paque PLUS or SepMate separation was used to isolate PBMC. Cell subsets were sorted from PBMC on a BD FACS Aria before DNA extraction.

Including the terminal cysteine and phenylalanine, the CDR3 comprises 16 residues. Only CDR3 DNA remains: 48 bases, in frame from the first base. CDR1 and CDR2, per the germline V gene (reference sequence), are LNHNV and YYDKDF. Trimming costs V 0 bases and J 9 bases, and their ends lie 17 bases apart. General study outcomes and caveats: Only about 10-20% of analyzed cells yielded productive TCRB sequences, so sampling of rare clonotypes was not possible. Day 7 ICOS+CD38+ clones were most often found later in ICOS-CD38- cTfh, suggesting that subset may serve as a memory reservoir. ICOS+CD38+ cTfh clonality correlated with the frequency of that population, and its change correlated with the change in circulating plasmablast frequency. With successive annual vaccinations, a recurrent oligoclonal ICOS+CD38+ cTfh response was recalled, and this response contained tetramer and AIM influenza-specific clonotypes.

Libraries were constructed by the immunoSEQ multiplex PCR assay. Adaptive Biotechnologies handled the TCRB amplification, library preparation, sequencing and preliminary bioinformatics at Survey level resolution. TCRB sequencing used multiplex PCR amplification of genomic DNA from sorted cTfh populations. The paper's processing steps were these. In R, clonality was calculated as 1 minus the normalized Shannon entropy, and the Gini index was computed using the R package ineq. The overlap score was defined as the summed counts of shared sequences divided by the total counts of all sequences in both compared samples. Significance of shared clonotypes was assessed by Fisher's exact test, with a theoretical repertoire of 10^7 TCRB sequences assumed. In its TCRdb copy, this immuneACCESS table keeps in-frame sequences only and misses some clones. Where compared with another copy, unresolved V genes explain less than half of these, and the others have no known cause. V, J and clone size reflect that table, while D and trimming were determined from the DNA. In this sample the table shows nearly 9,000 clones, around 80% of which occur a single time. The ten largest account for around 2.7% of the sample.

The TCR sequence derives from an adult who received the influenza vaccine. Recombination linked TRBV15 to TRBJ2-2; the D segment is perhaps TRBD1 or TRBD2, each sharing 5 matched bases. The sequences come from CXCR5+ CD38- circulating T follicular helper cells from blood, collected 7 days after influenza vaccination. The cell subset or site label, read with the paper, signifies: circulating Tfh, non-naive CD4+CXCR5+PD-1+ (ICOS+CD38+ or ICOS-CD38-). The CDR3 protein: CATSRDYGASGRELFF. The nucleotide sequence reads TGTGCCACCAGCAGAGATTACGGGGCTAGTGGCCGGGAGCTGTTTTTT.